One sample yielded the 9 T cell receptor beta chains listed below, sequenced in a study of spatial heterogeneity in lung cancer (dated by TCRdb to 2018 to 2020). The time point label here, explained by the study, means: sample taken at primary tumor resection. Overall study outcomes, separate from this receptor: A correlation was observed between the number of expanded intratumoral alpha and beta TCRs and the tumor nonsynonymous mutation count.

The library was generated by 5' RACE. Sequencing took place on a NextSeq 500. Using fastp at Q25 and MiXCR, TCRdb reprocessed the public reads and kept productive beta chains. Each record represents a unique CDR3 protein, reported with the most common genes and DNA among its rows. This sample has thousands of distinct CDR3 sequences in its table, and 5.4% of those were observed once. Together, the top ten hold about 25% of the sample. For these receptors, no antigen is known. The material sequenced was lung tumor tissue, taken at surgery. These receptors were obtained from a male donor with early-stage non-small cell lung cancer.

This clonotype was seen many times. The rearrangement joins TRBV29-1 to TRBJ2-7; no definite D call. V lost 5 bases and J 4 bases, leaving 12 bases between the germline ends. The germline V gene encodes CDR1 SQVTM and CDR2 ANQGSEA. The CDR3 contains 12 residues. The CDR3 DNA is TGCAGCGTTAAACGTGGGTCGTACGAGCAGTACTTC. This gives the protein CSVKRGSYEQYF.

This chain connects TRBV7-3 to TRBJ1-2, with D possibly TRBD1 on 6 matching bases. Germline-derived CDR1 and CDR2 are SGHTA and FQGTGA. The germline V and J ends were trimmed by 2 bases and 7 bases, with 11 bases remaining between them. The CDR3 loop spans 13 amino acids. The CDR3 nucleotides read TGTGCCAGCAGCTTAGATTCAGGGGCTGGCTACACCTTC. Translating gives CASSLDSGAGYTF.

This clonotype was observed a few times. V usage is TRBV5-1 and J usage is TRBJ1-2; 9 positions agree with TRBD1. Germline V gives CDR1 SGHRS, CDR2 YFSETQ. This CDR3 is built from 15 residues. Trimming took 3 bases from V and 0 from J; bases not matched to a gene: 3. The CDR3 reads CASSWGTGSNYGYTF. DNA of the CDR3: TGCGCCAGCAGCTGGGGGACAGGGTCTAACTATGGCTACACCTTC.

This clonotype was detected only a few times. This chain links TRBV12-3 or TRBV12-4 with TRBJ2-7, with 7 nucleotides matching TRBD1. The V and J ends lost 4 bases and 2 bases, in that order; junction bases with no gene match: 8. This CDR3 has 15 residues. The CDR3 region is CASSSRQGGAYEQYF. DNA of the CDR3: TGTGCCAGCAGTTCACGACAGGGTGGTGCCTACGAGCAGTACTTC.

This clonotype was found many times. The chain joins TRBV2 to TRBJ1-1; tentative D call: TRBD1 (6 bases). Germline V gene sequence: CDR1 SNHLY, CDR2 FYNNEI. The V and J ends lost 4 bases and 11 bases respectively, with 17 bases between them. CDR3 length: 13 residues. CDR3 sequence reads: CASSGGHTQVAFF. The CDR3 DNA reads TGTGCCAGCAGTGGGGGACACACGCAAGTGGCTTTCTTT.

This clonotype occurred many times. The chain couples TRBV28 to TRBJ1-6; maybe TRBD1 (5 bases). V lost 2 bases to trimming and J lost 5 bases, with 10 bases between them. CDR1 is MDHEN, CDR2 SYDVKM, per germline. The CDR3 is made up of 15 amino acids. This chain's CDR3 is CASSLTGVNNSPLHF. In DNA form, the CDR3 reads TGTGCCAGCAGTTTAACGGGGGTAAATAATTCACCCCTCCACTTT.

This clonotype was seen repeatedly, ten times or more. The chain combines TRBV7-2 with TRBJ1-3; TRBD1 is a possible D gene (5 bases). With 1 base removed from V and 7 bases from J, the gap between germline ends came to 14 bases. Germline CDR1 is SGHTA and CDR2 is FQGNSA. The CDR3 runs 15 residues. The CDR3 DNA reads TGTGCCAGCAGCTTAGGCCCATCCAAGGGGAACACCATATATTTT. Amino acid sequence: CASSLGPSKGNTIYF. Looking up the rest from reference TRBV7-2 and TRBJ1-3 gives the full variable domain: GAGVSQSPSNKVTEKGKDVELRCDPISGHTALYWYRQSLGQGLEFLIYFQGNSAPDKSGLPSDRFSAERTGGSVSTLTIQRTQQEDSAVYLCASSLGPSKGNTIYFGEGSWLTVV.

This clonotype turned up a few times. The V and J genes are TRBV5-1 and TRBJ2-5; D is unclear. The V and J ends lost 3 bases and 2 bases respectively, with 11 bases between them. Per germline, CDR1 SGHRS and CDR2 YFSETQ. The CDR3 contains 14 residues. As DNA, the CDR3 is TGCGCCAGCAGCTGGGCAGATGTTCAAGAGACCCAGTACTTC. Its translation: CASSWADVQETQYF.

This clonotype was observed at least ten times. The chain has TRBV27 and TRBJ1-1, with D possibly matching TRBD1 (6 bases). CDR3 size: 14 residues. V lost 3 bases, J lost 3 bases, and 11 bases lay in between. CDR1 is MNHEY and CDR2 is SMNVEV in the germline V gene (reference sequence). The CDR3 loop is CASSFGGAYTEAFF. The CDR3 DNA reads TGTGCCAGCAGTTTTGGGGGCGCTTACACTGAAGCTTTCTTT.